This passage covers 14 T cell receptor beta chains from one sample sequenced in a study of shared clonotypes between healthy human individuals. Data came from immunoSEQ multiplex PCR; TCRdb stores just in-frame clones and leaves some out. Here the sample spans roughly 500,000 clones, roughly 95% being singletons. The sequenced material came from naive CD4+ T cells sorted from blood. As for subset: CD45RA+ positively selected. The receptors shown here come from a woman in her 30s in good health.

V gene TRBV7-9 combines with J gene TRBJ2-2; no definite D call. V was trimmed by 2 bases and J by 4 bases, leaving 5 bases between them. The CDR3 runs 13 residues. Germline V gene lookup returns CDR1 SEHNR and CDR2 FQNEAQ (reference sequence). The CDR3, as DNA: TGTGCCAGCAGCTTACAGTTCACCGGGGAGCTGTTTTTT. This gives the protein CASSLQFTGELFF.

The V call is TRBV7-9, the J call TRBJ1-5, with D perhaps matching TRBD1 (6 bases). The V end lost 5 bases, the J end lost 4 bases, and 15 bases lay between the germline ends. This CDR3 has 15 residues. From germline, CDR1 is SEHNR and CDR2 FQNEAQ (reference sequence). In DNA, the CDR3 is TGTGCCAGCAGCCCCATCTTGGGACAAAATCAGCCCCAGCATTTT. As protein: CASSPILGQNQPQHF.

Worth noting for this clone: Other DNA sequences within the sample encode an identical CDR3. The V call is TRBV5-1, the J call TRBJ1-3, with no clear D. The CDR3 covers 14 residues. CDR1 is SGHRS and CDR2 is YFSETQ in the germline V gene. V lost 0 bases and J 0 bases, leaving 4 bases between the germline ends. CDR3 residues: CASSLDGSGNTIYF. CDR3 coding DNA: TGCGCCAGCAGCTTGGACGGCTCTGGAAACACCATATATTTT.

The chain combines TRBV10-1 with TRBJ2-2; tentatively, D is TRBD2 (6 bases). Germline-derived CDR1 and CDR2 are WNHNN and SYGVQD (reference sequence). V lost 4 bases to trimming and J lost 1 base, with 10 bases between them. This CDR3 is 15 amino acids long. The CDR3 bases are TGCGCCAGCAGTGCCGGGACTCTGAACACCGGGGAGCTGTTTTTT. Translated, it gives CASSAGTLNTGELFF.

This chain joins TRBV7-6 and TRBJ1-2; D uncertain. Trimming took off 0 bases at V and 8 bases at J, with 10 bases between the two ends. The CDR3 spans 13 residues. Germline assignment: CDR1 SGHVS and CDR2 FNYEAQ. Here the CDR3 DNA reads TGTGCCAGCAGCTTAGCGTACGGGTTCGGCTACACCTTC. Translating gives CASSLAYGFGYTF.

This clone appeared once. The DNA of the CDR3 is TGTGCCAGTAGTATATGGTACAGCAACTATGGCTACACCTTC. Its protein product is CASSIWYSNYGYTF. The genes are TRBV19 and TRBJ1-2; no firm D call. The germline V gene encodes CDR1 LNHDA and CDR2 SQIVND (reference sequence). The V and J ends lost 2 bases and 2 bases respectively, with 9 bases between them. The CDR3 extends over 14 amino acids. Together with reference TRBV19 and TRBJ1-2, the CDR3 gives the full variable domain: DGGITQSPKYLFRKEGQNVTLSCEQNLNHDAMYWYRQDPGQGLRLIYYSQIVNDFQKGDIAEGYSVSREKKESFPLTVTSAQKNPTAFYLCASSIWYSNYGYTFGSGTRLTVV.

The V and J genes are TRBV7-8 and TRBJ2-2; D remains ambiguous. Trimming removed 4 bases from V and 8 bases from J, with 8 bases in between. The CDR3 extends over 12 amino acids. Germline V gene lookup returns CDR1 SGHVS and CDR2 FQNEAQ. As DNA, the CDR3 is TGTGCCAGCAGCTCCATCCCTGGGGAGCTGTTTTTT. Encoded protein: CASSSIPGELFF. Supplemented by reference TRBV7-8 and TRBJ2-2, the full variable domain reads GAGVSQSPRYKVAKRGQDVALRCDPISGHVSLFWYQQALGQGPEFLTYFQNEAQLDKSGLPSDRFFAERPEGSVSTLKIQRTQQEDSAVYLCASSSIPGELFFGEGSRLTVL.

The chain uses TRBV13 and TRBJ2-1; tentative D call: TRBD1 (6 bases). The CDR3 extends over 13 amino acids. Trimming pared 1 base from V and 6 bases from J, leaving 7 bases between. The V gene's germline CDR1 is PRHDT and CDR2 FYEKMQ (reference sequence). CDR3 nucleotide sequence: TGTGCCAGCAGCTTAGTAGGGGGCAATGAGCAGTTCTTC. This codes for CASSLVGGNEQFF. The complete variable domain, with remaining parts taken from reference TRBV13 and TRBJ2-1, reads AAGVIQSPRHLIKEKRETATLKCYPIPRHDTVYWYQQGPGQDPQFLISFYEKMQSDKGSIPDRFSAQQFSDYHSELNMSSLELGDSALYFCASSLVGGNEQFFGPGTRLTVL.

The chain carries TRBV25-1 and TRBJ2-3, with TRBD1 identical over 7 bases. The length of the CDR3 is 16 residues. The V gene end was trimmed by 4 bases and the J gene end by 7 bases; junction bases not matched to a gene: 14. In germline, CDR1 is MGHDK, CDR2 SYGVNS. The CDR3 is CASSGYTGETTNTQYF. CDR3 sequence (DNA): TGTGCCAGCAGTGGATACACAGGGGAGACGACAAATACGCAGTATTTT.

The CDR3 DNA is TGTGCCAGCAGTCCTTCGAGGGCGGCGAACACCGGGGAGCTGTTTTTT. Its translation: CASSPSRAANTGELFF. The chain couples TRBV7-6 to TRBJ2-2; possibly TRBD2 for D (5 bases). V lost 6 bases to trimming and J lost 0 bases, with 14 bases between them. The CDR3 totals 16 residues. Germline V gives CDR1 SGHVS, CDR2 FNYEAQ.

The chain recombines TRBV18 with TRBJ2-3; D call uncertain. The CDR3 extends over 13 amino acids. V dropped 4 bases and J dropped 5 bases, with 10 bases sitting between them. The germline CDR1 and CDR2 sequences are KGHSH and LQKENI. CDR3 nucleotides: TGTGCCAGCTCACAAAACGGTTTAGATACGCAGTATTTT. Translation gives CASSQNGLDTQYF.

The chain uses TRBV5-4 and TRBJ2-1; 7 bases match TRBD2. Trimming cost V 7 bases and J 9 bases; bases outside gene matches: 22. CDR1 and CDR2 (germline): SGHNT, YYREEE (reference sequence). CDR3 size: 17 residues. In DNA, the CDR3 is TGTGCCAGCGGGGAGGTTGGGAGGGCCGGTTTCTACGGTGAGCAGTTCTTC. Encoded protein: CASGEVGRAGFYGEQFF.

CDR3 coding DNA: TGTGCCAGCAGTTCCCCCGGAACGAACTACGAGCAGTACTTC. It yields the protein CASSSPGTNYEQYF. The chain recombines TRBV28 with TRBJ2-7; D gene ambiguous. The CDR3 covers 14 residues. Germline V CDR1 and CDR2: MDHEN, SYDVKM. The V and J ends lost 4 bases and 3 bases respectively, with 13 bases between them.

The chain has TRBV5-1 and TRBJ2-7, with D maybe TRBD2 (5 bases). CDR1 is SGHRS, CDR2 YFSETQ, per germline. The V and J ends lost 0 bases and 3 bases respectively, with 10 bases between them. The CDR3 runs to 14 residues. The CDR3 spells CASSLGGVGYEQYF. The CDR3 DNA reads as TGCGCCAGCAGCTTGGGGGGAGTCGGCTACGAGCAGTACTTC. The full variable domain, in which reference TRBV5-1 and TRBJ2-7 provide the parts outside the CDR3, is KAGVTQTPRYLIKTRGQQVTLSCSPISGHRSVSWYQQTPGQGLQFLFEYFSETQRNKGNFPGRFSGRQFSNSRSEMNVSTLELGDSALYLCASSLGGVGYEQYFGPGTRLTVT.